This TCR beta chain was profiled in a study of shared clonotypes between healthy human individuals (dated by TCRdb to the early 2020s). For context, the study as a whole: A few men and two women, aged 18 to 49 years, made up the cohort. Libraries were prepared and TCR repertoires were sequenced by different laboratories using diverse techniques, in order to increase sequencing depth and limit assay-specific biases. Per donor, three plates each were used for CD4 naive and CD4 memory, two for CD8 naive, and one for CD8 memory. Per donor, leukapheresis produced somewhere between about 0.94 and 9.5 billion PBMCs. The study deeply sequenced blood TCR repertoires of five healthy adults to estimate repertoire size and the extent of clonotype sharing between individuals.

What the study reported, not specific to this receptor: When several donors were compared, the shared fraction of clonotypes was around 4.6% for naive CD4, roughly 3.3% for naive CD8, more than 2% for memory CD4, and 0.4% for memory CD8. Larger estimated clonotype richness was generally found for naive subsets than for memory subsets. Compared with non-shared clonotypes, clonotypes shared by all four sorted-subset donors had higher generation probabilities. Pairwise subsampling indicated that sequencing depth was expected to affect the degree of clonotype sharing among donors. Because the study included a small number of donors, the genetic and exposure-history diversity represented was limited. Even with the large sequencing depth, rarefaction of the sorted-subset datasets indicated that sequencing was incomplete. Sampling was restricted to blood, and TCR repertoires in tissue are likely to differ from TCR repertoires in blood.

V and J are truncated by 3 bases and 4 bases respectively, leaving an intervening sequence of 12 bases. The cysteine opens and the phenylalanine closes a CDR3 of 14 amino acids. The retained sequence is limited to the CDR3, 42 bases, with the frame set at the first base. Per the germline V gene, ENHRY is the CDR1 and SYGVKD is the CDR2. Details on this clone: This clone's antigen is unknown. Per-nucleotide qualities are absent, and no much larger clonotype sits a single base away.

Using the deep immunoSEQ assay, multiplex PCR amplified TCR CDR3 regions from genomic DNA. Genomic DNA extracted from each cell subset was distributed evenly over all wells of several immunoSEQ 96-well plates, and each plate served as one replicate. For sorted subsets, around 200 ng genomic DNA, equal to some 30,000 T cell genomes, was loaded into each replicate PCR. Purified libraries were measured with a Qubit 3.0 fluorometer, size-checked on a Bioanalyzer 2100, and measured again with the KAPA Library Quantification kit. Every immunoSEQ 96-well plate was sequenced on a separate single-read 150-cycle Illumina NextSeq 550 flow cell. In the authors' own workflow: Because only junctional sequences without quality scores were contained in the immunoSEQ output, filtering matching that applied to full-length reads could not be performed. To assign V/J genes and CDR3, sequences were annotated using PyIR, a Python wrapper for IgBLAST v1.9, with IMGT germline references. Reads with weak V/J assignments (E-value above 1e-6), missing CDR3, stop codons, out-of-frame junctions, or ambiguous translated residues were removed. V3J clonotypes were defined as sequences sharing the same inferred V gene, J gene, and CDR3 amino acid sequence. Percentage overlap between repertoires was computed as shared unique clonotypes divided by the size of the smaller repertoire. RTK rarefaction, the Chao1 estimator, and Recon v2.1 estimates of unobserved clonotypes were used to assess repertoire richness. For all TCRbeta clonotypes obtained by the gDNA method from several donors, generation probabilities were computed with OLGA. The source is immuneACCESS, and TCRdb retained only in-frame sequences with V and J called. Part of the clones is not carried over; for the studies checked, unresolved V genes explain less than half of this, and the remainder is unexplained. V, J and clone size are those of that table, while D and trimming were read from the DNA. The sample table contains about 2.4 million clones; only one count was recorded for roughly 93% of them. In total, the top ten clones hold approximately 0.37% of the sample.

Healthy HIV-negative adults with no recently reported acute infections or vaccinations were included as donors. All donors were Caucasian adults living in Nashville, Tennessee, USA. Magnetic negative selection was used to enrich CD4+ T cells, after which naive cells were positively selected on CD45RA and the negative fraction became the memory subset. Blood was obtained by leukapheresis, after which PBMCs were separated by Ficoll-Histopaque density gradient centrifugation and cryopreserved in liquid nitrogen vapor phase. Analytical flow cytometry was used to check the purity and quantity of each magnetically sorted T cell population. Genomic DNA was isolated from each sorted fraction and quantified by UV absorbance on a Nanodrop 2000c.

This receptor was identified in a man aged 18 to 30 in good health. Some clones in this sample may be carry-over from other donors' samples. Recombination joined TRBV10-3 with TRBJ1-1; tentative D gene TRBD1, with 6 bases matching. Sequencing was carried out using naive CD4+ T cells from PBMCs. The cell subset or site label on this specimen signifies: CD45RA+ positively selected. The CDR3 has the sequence CAISELVRGTEAFF. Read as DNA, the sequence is TGTGCCATCAGTGAACTGGTCAGGGGCACTGAAGCTTTCTTT.